This is a list of T cell receptor beta chains from one sample in a study of shared clonotypes between healthy human individuals. The repertoire was sequenced with immunoSEQ multiplex PCR; TCRdb's copy has only in-frame clones and lacks some. The data contain around 2.1 million clones, 85% to 95% of them singletons. Material: naive CD8+ T cells from PBMCs. All receptors come from a man younger than 35 in good health. Some clones in this sample may be carry-over from other donors' samples. Each CDR3 is given with its conserved first and last residue. A D gene is named only where the DNA matches it firmly. Expanded clones get a size class; other rows say once, few or many, or leave the size out.

d_gene: TRBD2; j_gene: TRBJ2-7; abundance: NA; v_gene: TRBV29-1; CDR3aa: CSVEVSGSGEQYF; CDR3nt: TGCAGCGTTGAAGTTAGCGGGAGTGGCGAGCAGTACTTC
d_gene: NA; j_gene: TRBJ2-3; abundance: NA; v_gene: TRBV19; CDR3aa: CASSIRSSGDTQYF; CDR3nt: TGTGCCAGTAGTATTAGGTCTAGTGGTGATACGCAGTATTTT
d_gene: NA; j_gene: TRBJ2-7; abundance: NA; v_gene: TRBV27; CDR3aa: CASAIRGLWDEQYF; CDR3nt: TGTGCCAGCGCGATTCGGGGCCTCTGGGACGAGCAGTACTTC
d_gene: TRBD1; j_gene: TRBJ1-1; abundance: NA; v_gene: TRBV9; CDR3aa: CASSGDSSEAFF; CDR3nt: TGTGCCAGCAGCGGGGACAGCTCCGAAGCTTTCTTT
d_gene: NA; j_gene: TRBJ2-7; abundance: NA; v_gene: TRBV6-1; CDR3aa: CASSARDSRFRF; CDR3nt: TGTGCCAGCAGTGCCCGGGACTCCCGGTTCCGCTTC
d_gene: TRBD1; j_gene: TRBJ1-1; abundance: NA; v_gene: TRBV5-4; CDR3aa: CASSYGQGEAFF; CDR3nt: TGTGCCAGCAGCTATGGACAGGGTGAAGCTTTCTTT
d_gene: NA; j_gene: TRBJ1-1; abundance: NA; v_gene: TRBV7-8; CDR3aa: CASSHRGKQGEAFF; CDR3nt: TGTGCCAGCAGCCACCGGGGTAAACAGGGTGAAGCTTTCTTT
d_gene: NA; j_gene: TRBJ2-5; abundance: NA; v_gene: TRBV5-4; CDR3aa: CASTPQGHQETQYF; CDR3nt: TGTGCCAGCACCCCCCAGGGACACCAAGAGACCCAGTACTTC
d_gene: NA; j_gene: TRBJ1-1; abundance: NA; v_gene: TRBV4-3; CDR3aa: CASSQQRVLNTEAFF; CDR3nt: TGCGCCAGCAGCCAACAAAGGGTCCTGAACACTGAAGCTTTCTTT
d_gene: NA; j_gene: TRBJ2-7; abundance: NA; v_gene: TRBV27; CDR3aa: CASSPPSYEQYF; CDR3nt: TGTGCCAGCAGTCCCCCGAGTTACGAGCAGTACTTC
d_gene: NA; j_gene: TRBJ1-3; abundance: NA; v_gene: TRBV19; CDR3aa: CASIYSNTIYF; CDR3nt: TGTGCCAGTATTTACTCGAACACCATATATTTT
d_gene: NA; j_gene: TRBJ1-4; abundance: once; v_gene: TRBV6-1; CDR3aa: CASSEKPSEAGEKLFF; CDR3nt: TGTGCCAGCAGTGAAAAGCCCTCGGAGGCGGGCGAAAAACTGTTTTTT
d_gene: TRBD1; j_gene: TRBJ2-7; abundance: NA; v_gene: TRBV5-5; CDR3aa: CASSPDRGLYEQYF; CDR3nt: TGTGCCAGCAGCCCCGACAGGGGCCTCTACGAGCAGTACTTC
d_gene: NA; j_gene: TRBJ1-5; abundance: NA; v_gene: TRBV4-3; CDR3aa: CASSQDAGEGDQPQHF; CDR3nt: TGCGCCAGCAGCCAAGATGCAGGGGAGGGAGATCAGCCCCAGCATTTT
d_gene: TRBD1; j_gene: TRBJ2-1; abundance: NA; v_gene: TRBV27; CDR3aa: CASSLDRSHYNEQFF; CDR3nt: TGTGCCAGCAGTTTGGACAGGAGCCACTACAATGAGCAGTTCTTC
d_gene: NA; j_gene: TRBJ2-3; abundance: NA; v_gene: TRBV28; CDR3aa: CASNGDTQYF; CDR3nt: TGTGCCAGCAACGGTGATACGCAGTATTTT
d_gene: NA; j_gene: TRBJ2-6; abundance: NA; v_gene: TRBV7-6; CDR3aa: CASSLVELSGANVLTF; CDR3nt: TGTGCCAGCAGCTTAGTGGAGCTCTCTGGGGCCAACGTCCTGACTTTC
d_gene: NA; j_gene: TRBJ2-7; abundance: NA; v_gene: TRBV6-1; CDR3aa: CASRDYYEQYF; CDR3nt: TGTGCCAGCAGGGATTACTACGAGCAGTACTTC
d_gene: NA; j_gene: TRBJ1-5; abundance: NA; v_gene: TRBV7-9; CDR3aa: CASSLSAPPQPQHF; CDR3nt: TGTGCCAGCAGCTTATCGGCACCTCCGCAGCCCCAGCATTTT
d_gene: TRBD1; j_gene: TRBJ1-4; abundance: NA; v_gene: TRBV5-1; CDR3aa: CASSRRPGTENEKLFF; CDR3nt: TGCGCCAGCAGCCGAAGGCCCGGGACAGAGAATGAAAAACTGTTTTTT
d_gene: TRBD2; j_gene: TRBJ2-3; abundance: NA; v_gene: TRBV7-9; CDR3aa: CASSGRESTDTQYF; CDR3nt: TGTGCCAGCAGCGGGCGGGAGAGCACAGATACGCAGTATTTT
d_gene: NA; j_gene: TRBJ1-5; abundance: NA; v_gene: TRBV2; CDR3aa: CASSAGESNQPQHF; CDR3nt: TGTGCCAGCAGTGCTGGGGAGAGCAATCAGCCCCAGCATTTT
d_gene: TRBD1; j_gene: TRBJ2-1; abundance: NA; v_gene: TRBV4-1; CDR3aa: CASSQDSMGNRGHNEQFF; CDR3nt: TGCGCCAGCAGCCAAGATTCAATGGGGAACAGGGGTCACAATGAGCAGTTCTTC
d_gene: NA; j_gene: TRBJ1-4; abundance: NA; v_gene: TRBV7-9; CDR3aa: CASSLAGNEKLFF; CDR3nt: TGTGCCAGCAGCTTAGCCGGGAATGAAAAACTGTTTTTT
d_gene: TRBD1; j_gene: TRBJ2-7; abundance: NA; v_gene: TRBV29-1; CDR3aa: CSVEGQGPYEQYF; CDR3nt: TGCAGCGTTGAGGGACAGGGCCCCTACGAGCAGTACTTC
d_gene: TRBD1; j_gene: TRBJ2-1; abundance: once; v_gene: TRBV5-4; CDR3aa: CASSLPSRDRDGNEQFF; CDR3nt: TGTGCCAGCAGCTTGCCCTCCCGGGACAGGGATGGGAATGAGCAGTTCTTC
d_gene: TRBD1; j_gene: TRBJ1-2; abundance: NA; v_gene: TRBV5-1; CDR3aa: CASSSTGTANYGYTF; CDR3nt: TGCGCCAGCAGCTCGACCGGGACAGCTAACTATGGCTACACCTTC
d_gene: NA; j_gene: TRBJ2-2; abundance: NA; v_gene: TRBV27; CDR3aa: CASSPRGPPGELFF; CDR3nt: TGTGCCAGCAGTCCACGGGGCCCGCCCGGGGAGCTGTTTTTT
d_gene: NA; j_gene: TRBJ2-7; abundance: NA; v_gene: TRBV5-3; CDR3aa: CARSTEGVLLSSYEQYF; CDR3nt: TGTGCCAGAAGCACCGAGGGAGTGCTCCTTAGCTCCTACGAGCAGTACTTC
d_gene: TRBD2; j_gene: TRBJ2-1; abundance: NA; v_gene: TRBV27; CDR3aa: CASSLKGLAGAEQFF; CDR3nt: TGTGCCAGCAGTCTAAAGGGACTAGCGGGTGCTGAGCAGTTCTTC
d_gene: TRBD2; j_gene: TRBJ2-1; abundance: once; v_gene: TRBV30; CDR3aa: CAWSVEFPSGLYNEQFF; CDR3nt: TGTGCCTGGAGTGTTGAGTTTCCTAGCGGGTTGTACAATGAGCAGTTCTTC
d_gene: NA; j_gene: TRBJ2-3; abundance: once; v_gene: TRBV9; CDR3aa: CASSVVGDTQYF; CDR3nt: TGTGCCAGCAGCGTAGTAGGGGATACGCAGTATTTT
d_gene: TRBD1; j_gene: TRBJ1-1; abundance: NA; v_gene: TRBV13; CDR3aa: CASIPQPGTVPEAFF; CDR3nt: TGTGCCAGCATCCCGCAACCCGGGACAGTCCCTGAAGCTTTCTTT
d_gene: NA; j_gene: TRBJ2-5; abundance: NA; v_gene: TRBV10-2; CDR3aa: CASSQVSQETQYF; CDR3nt: TGCGCCAGCAGTCAGGTATCCCAAGAGACCCAGTACTTC
d_gene: TRBD1; j_gene: TRBJ1-5; abundance: NA; v_gene: TRBV11-2; CDR3aa: CASSRGQGGQPQHF; CDR3nt: TGTGCCAGCAGCAGGGGACAGGGTGGACAGCCCCAGCATTTT
d_gene: NA; j_gene: TRBJ2-7; abundance: NA; v_gene: TRBV7-9; CDR3aa: CASSLGSRTAYEQYF; CDR3nt: TGTGCCAGCAGCTTAGGGTCCCGGACAGCCTACGAGCAGTACTTC
d_gene: NA; j_gene: TRBJ2-3; abundance: NA; v_gene: TRBV10-1; CDR3aa: CASSESAGYIPDTQYF; CDR3nt: TGCGCCAGCAGTGAGTCGGCAGGGTATATCCCAGATACGCAGTATTTT
d_gene: TRBD1; j_gene: TRBJ2-7; abundance: NA; v_gene: TRBV11-1; CDR3aa: CASSLAWGRQGAYEQYF; CDR3nt: TGTGCCAGCAGCTTAGCGTGGGGGAGACAGGGGGCGTACGAGCAGTACTTC
d_gene: NA; j_gene: TRBJ1-1; abundance: few; v_gene: TRBV19; CDR3aa: CASSIRVGTEAFF; CDR3nt: TGTGCCAGTAGTATCAGGGTTGGCACTGAAGCTTTCTTT
d_gene: NA; j_gene: TRBJ1-5; abundance: NA; v_gene: TRBV7-9; CDR3aa: CASSGPTGRRDQPQHF; CDR3nt: TGTGCCAGCAGCGGACCAACAGGGCGTCGGGACCAGCCCCAGCATTTT